This T cell receptor (beta chain) was profiled in a study of shared clonotypes between healthy human individuals. Produced via immunoSEQ multiplex PCR; TCRdb's table is partial and in-frame only. The sample has around 2.1 million clones; approximately 95% are singletons. Germline values: CDR1 SEHNR, CDR2 FQNEAQ (reference sequence). V was pared by 4 bases and J by 4 bases, with 12 bases of the junction left unmatched. This CDR3 is built from 17 residues. The sequence was collected from a man younger than 35 in good health. This chain uses TRBV7-9 with TRBJ2-3; TRBD2 matches at 9 bases. Sequencing used naive CD4+ T cells sorted from blood. This sample's subset: CD45RA+ positively selected. Here the CDR3 reads CASSSLRAGGRADTQYF. The CDR3 DNA follows: TGTGCCAGCAGCTCCCTCCGGGCGGGGGGGCGTGCAGATACGCAGTATTTT.